This TCR beta chain is drawn from a study of memory B cells and T cells in multiple sclerosis. The germline CDR1 and CDR2 sequences are MNHNY and SVGAGI (reference sequence). V lost 2 bases and J lost 4; bases outside the gene matches: 5. This CDR3 region has 16 residues. Clones were read by immunoSEQ multiplex PCR, and TCRdb kept only the in-frame ones, dropping some. The sample lists about 8,000 clones, around 50% occurring once. The genes are TRBV6-6 and TRBJ2-5; TRBD2 matches at 12 bases. The TCR was taken from a human donor with multiple sclerosis. Sequences were obtained from memory (CD45RO+) CD8+ T cells from blood. The CDR3 nucleotides are TGTGCCAGCAGTTACCCTAGCGGGGGGGCGAGAGAGACCCAGTACTTC. Translation gives CASSYPSGGARETQYF.